This T cell receptor (beta chain) emerged from a study of OX40 agonist ivuxolimab in advanced cancers. Overall study findings and caveats: Several nonresponders also turned out to have low normalized T-cell clonal expansion.

As concerns this clone: Its target is unknown.

V lost 0 bases and J 5 bases, leaving 13 bases between the germline ends. The CDR3 has 15 amino acids. The V gene's germline CDR1 is MNHEY and CDR2 SMNVEV (reference sequence). Generated by immunoSEQ multiplex PCR, the TCRdb table keeps only in-frame clones and is missing some. This table holds roughly 58,000 clones, more than 85% found once. Sequences were derived from CD4+ or CD8+ T cells sorted from blood, sampled in a trial of the OX40 agonist ivuxolimab. The clonotype comes from an adult with an advanced solid tumor such as melanoma, head and neck, liver or kidney cancer. The chain has TRBV27 and TRBJ2-5, with D perhaps assigned TRBD1 or TRBD2 (5 bases each). The CDR3 nucleotides are TGTGCCAGCAGTTTATCAGGGACGATCGGCGAGACCCAGTACTTC. Translation gives CASSLSGTIGETQYF.